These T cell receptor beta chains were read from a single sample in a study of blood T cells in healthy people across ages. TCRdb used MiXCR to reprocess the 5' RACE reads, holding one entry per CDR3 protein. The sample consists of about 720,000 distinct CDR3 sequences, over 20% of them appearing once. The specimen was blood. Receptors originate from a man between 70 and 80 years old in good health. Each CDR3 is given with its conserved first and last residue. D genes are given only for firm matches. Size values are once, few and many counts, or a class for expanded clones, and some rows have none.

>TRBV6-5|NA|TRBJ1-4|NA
TGTGCCAGCAGCCCCAGTCTAACTAATGAAAAACTGTTTTTT
CASSPSLTNEKLFF
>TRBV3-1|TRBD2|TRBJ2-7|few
TGTGCCAGCAGAGTGACTAGCGGGGGGAACTACGAGCAGTACTTC
CASRVTSGGNYEQYF
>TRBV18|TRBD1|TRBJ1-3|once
TGTGCCAGCTCACCCGAACAGGGGATGTCTGGAAACACCGTATATTTT
CASSPEQGMSGNTVYF
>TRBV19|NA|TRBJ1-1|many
TGTGCCAGTAGTTCTCGTCGTCGGGGCCTGGGGACTGAAGCTTTCTTT
CASSSRRRGLGTEAFF
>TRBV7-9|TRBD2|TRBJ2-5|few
TGTGCCAGCAGCTTGAGCGGGACTCTATCCGAGACCCAGTACTTC
CASSLSGTLSETQYF
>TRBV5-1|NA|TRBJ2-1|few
TGCGCCAGCAGCTTGGGGAGCCACGGTACGAATGAGCAGTTCTTC
CASSLGSHGTNEQFF
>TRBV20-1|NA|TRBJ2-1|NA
TGCAGTGCTAGAGATTATAGGCGGGGTCCTACATACATGGGATTAGATGAGCAGTTCTTC
CSARDYRRGPTYMGLDEQFF
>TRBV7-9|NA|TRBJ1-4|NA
TGTGCCAGCAGCCAAGAGGGGTCCGTCAATGAAAAACTGTTTTTT
CASSQEGSVNEKLFF
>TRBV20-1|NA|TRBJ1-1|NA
TGCAGTGCTAGAGTCCGGGCTGAAGCTTTCTTT
CSARVRAEAFF
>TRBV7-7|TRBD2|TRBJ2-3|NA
TGTGCCAGCAGGGGGCGGGGGTCCACAGATACGCAGTATTTT
CASRGRGSTDTQYF
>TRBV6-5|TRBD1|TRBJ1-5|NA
TGTGCCAGCAGTGACAGGGGTCAGGCCCAGCATTTT
CASSDRGQAQHF
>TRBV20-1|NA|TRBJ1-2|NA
TGCAGTGCCCGACCTCAGCCCCCAACGGGCTACACCTTC
CSARPQPPTGYTF
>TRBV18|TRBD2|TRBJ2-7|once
TGTGCCAGCTCAGACGGGGGGATCTACGAGCAGTACTTC
CASSDGGIYEQYF
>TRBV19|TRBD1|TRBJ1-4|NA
TGTGCCAGTAGTACCACAGGGGGCGCCGGTGAAAAACTGTTTTTT
CASSTTGGAGEKLFF
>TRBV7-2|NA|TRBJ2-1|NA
TGTGCCAGCAGCTTAGCGCATTTAGGTTACGATGAGCAGTTCTTC
CASSLAHLGYDEQFF
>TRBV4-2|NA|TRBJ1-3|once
TGTGCCAGCAGCCACAACTCTGGAAACACCATATATTTT
CASSHNSGNTIYF
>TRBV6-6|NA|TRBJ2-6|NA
TGTGCCAGCAGCGCGACTCACTTGGGGACTGGGGCCAACGTCCTGACTTTC
CASSATHLGTGANVLTF
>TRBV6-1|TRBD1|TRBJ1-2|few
TGTGCCAGCTCAGGGGGATTCTATGGCTACACCTTC
CASSGGFYGYTF
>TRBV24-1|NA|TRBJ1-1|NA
TGTGCCACGACAGGCCCGAACACTGAAGCTTTCTTT
CATTGPNTEAFF
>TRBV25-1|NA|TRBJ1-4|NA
TGTGCCAGCAGTGAATTTCTTGGTGAAAAACTGTTTTTT
CASSEFLGEKLFF
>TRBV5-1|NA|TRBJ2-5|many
TGCGCCAGCAGCTCAGACAGAGTCCAAGAGACCCAGTACTTC
CASSSDRVQETQYF
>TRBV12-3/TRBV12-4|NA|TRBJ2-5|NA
TGTGCCAGCAAGCCGGACCAAGAGACCCAGTACTTC
CASKPDQETQYF
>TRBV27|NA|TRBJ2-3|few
TGTGCCAGCAGTTTAACGTTCTCGTGGGGGCCTCCAGATACGCAGTATTTT
CASSLTFSWGPPDTQYF
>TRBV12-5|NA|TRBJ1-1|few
TGTGCTAGTGGTCCCCAAATCACAGGGAGGGAAGCTTTCTTT
CASGPQITGREAFF
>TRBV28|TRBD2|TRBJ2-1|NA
TGTGCCAGCATTAGCGCGGGAGCTAGCTCCTACAATGAGCAGTTCTTC
CASISAGASSYNEQFF
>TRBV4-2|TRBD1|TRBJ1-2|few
TGTGCCAGCAGCCTTTCTCCGGGACAGTTTCTCTTC
CASSLSPGQFLF
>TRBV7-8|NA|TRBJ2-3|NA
TGTGCCAGCCGTCAAACAGGGTTAGATACGCAGTATTTT
CASRQTGLDTQYF
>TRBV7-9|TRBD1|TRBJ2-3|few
TGTGCCAGCAGCTTAGGGGACAGGAGATACACCAGTAAAATAGATACGCAGTATTTT
CASSLGDRRYTSKIDTQYF
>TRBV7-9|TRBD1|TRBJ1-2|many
TGTGCCAGCAGCCGAGGGACAGGGGGTAGCTATGGCTACACCTTC
CASSRGTGGSYGYTF
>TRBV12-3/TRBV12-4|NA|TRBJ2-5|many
TGTGCCAGCAGGATAACAGGGATAGAGACCCAGTACTTC
CASRITGIETQYF
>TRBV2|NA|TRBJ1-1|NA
TGTGCCAGCGTCAGGGATGGTCAAGCGAACACTGAAGCTTTCTTT
CASVRDGQANTEAFF
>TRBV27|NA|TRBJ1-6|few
TGTGCCAGCAGTTTAGCGGGGAGCTATAATTCACCCCTCCACTTT
CASSLAGSYNSPLHF
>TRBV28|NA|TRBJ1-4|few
TGTGCCACGAAGGAAACAGGCGAAAAACTGTTTTTT
CATKETGEKLFF
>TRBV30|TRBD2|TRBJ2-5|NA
TGTGCCTGGACCCCAATCGGGACTATCCAAGAGACCCAGTACTTC
CAWTPIGTIQETQYF
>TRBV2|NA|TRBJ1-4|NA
TGTGCCAGCAGTGATGTAGGGGCAACTAATGAAAAACTGTTTTTT
CASSDVGATNEKLFF
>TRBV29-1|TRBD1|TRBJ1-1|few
TGCAGCGCCGGAGGGAGGACAGGGGGCGCGGACACTGAAGCTTTCTTT
CSAGGRTGGADTEAFF
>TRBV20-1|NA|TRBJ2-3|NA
TGCAGTGCTTCCCGCCTAGCAAGGGGTGCAGATACGCAGTATTTT
CSASRLARGADTQYF
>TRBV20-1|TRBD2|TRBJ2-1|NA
TGCAGTGCTACCCCGGGACTAGCGGGAAGAAATGAGCAGTTCTTC
CSATPGLAGRNEQFF
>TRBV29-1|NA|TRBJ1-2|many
TGCAGCGTTGAAGACAAGAACTATGGCTACACCTTC
CSVEDKNYGYTF
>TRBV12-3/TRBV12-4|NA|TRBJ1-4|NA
TGTGCCAGCAGTTCCCGTTACAGGGAGACTAATGAAAAACTGTTTTTT
CASSSRYRETNEKLFF
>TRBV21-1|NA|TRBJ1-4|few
TGTGCCAGCAGCAAAGCCCGGACAGGGGGGGATGAAAAACTGTTTTTT
CASSKARTGGDEKLFF
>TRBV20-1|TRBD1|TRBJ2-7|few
TGCAGTGCTAGCCGACAGGGTCTCACCTACGAGCAGTACTTC
CSASRQGLTYEQYF
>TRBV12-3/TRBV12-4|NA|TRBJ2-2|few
TGTGCCAGCAGTTTGGTAGCGATCCCCATCCCCGGGGAGCTGTTTTTT
CASSLVAIPIPGELFF
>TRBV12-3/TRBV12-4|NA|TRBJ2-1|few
TGTGCCAGCAGACCCACCCTCATTAGTTTCAATGAGCAGTTCTTC
CASRPTLISFNEQFF
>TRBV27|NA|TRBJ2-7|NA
TGTGCCAGCAGTGATCAGGCCAGGGTAGCCTACGAGCAGTACTTC
CASSDQARVAYEQYF
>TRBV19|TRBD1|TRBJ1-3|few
TGTGCCAGTAGCCGGGGACAGAAAAACACCATATATTTT
CASSRGQKNTIYF
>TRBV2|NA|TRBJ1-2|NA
TGTGCCCACAGGGATAACTATGGCTACACCTTC
CAHRDNYGYTF
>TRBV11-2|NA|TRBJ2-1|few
TGTGCCAGCAGTCTCAAGTCTGAGCAGTTCTTC
CASSLKSEQFF
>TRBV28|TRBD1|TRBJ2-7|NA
TGTGCCAGCAAACTCCGGGACAGGCGCTACGAGCAGTACTTC
CASKLRDRRYEQYF
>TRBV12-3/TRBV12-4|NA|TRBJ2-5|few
TGTGCCAGCAGACAGGGAGCGGTAGAGACCCAGTACTTC
CASRQGAVETQYF
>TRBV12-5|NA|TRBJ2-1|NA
TGTGCTAGTGGTTTGGCTAGCGCGGACGACAATGAGCAGTTCTTC
CASGLASADDNEQFF
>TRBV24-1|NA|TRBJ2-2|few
TGTGCCACCAGTGACTCCCGGGTCAAAAGAAGGACCGGGGAGCTGTTTTTT
CATSDSRVKRRTGELFF
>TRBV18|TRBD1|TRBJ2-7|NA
TGTGCCAGCTCACCGTTTCCGGGACAGGGCTCCTACGAGCAGTACTTC
CASSPFPGQGSYEQYF
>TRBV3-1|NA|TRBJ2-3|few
TGTGCCAGCAGCAACACCAACAGCGGGTATGATTCAGATACGCAGTATTTT
CASSNTNSGYDSDTQYF
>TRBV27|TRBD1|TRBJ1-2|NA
TGTGCCAGCAGTTTTCTCGACAGGGGTTCGGGCTACACCTTC
CASSFLDRGSGYTF